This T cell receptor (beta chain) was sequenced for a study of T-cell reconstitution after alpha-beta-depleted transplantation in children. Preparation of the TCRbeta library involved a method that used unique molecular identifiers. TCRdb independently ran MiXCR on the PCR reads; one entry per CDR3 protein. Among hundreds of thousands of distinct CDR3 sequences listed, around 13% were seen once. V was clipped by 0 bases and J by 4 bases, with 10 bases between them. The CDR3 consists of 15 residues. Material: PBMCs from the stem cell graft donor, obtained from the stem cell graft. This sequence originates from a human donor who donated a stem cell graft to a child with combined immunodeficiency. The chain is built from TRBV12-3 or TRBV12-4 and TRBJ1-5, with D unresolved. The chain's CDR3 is CASSLALAGNQPQHF. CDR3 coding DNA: TGTGCCAGCAGTTTAGCGCTGGCAGGTAATCAGCCCCAGCATTTT.